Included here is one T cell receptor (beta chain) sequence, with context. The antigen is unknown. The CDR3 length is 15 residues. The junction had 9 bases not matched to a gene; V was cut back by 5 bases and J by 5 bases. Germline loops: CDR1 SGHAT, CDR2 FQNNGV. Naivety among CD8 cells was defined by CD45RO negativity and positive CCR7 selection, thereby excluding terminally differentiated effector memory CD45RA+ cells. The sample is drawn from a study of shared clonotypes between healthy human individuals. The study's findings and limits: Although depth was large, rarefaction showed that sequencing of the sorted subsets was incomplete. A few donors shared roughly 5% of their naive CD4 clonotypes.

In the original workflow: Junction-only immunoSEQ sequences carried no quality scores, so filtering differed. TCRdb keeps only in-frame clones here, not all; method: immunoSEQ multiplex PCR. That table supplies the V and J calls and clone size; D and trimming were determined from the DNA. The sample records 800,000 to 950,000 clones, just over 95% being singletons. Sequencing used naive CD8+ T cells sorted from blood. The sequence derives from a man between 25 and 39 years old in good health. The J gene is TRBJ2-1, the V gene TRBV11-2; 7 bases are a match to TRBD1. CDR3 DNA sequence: TGTGCCAGCAGCCAATCCTTAGACAGGGACAATGAGCAGTTCTTC. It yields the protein CASSQSLDRDNEQFF.